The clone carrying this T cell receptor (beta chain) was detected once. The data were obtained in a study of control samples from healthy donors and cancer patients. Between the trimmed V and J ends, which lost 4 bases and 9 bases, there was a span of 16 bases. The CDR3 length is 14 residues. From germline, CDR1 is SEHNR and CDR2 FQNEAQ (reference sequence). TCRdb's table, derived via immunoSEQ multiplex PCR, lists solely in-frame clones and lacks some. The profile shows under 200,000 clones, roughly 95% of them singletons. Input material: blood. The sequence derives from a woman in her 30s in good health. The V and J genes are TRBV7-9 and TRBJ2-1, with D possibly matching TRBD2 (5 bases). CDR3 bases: TGTGCCAGCAGCTCCTACCGGGCGGGCGTTGAGCAGTTCTTC. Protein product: CASSSYRAGVEQFF.